This TCR beta chain was sequenced during a study of OX40 agonist ivuxolimab in advanced cancers. This clone has a handful of counts. Its antigen is still unknown. This table comes from immunoSEQ multiplex PCR, and its TCRdb copy is limited to in-frame clones, with some not included. Of 43,000 or so clones detected, approximately 86% appear once; the ten largest clones hold about 11%. Whole-study findings and limits: Relative to CD4+, CD8+ T cells held more expanded clones on average.

Deletions cut 3 bases from V and 0 bases from J, with 12 bases between. This CDR3 has 16 residues. In germline, CDR1 is MGHRA, CDR2 YSYEKL. The sequenced sample was CD4+ or CD8+ T cells sorted from blood, obtained in a trial of the OX40 agonist ivuxolimab. This clonotype was obtained from an adult with an advanced solid tumor such as melanoma, head and neck, liver or kidney cancer. The V gene is TRBV4-1, the J gene TRBJ2-4; D is undetermined. The CDR3 here is CASSQAATLAKNIQYF. The CDR3, as DNA: TGCGCCAGCAGCCAGGCGGCGACGTTAGCCAAAAACATTCAGTACTTC.